The 9 T cell receptor beta chains below all came from one sample that was sequenced in a study of OX40 agonist ivuxolimab in advanced cancers. Libraries were prepared by immunoSEQ multiplex PCR; TCRdb keeps only in-frame clonotypes and omits some of them. The sample lists about 46,000 clones; 90% to 95% were seen once. The sample here was CD4+ or CD8+ T cells sorted from blood, taken in a trial of the OX40 agonist ivuxolimab. These TCRs come from an adult with an advanced solid tumor such as melanoma, head and neck, liver or kidney cancer.

The chain links TRBV28 to TRBJ2-1; a weak D match, TRBD1 (5 bases). CDR1 is MDHEN, CDR2 SYDVKM, per germline. Trimming removed 5 bases at V and 8 bases at J, with 22 bases between. This CDR3 has 16 amino acids. The CDR3 loop is CASSGPKDTVGHEQFF. For the CDR3, the DNA is TGTGCCAGCAGTGGCCCGAAGGACACGGTCGGGCATGAGCAGTTCTTC.

The sample holds a few counts of this clone. This chain uses TRBV28 with TRBJ2-7, with 9 nucleotides matching TRBD1. The ends lost 11 bases at V and 6 bases at J; junction bases unmatched: 14. Germline V gene lookup returns CDR1 MDHEN and CDR2 SYDVKM. CDR3 length equals 14 residues. The chain's CDR3 is CAGGRGDRVGEQYF. The CDR3 region has the DNA TGTGCCGGGGGCCGGGGGGACAGGGTGGGCGAGCAGTACTTC.

This rearrangement joins TRBV15 to TRBJ2-3; no definite D call. Germline V gives CDR1 LNHNV, CDR2 YYDKDF (reference sequence). Deletions cut 1 base from V and 6 bases from J, with 8 bases between. CDR3 size: 13 residues. CDR3 DNA: TGTGCCACCAGCAGAGTCCGCAGGGATACGCAGTATTTT. It encodes CATSRVRRDTQYF.

This clone was detected once. The V and J genes are TRBV7-6 and TRBJ1-1; 9 nucleotides match TRBD1. The germline V gene has CDR1 SGHVS and CDR2 FNYEAQ. The CDR3 has 13 amino acids. J lost 7 bases, V lost 5 bases, and 5 bases had no gene match. CDR3 nucleotides: TGTGCCAGCAGCCAAAGGACAGGGGATGAAGCTTTCTTT. It translates to CASSQRTGDEAFF.

The gene calls are TRBV7-9 and TRBJ1-6; D gene unclear. The CDR3 is 14 residues long. Trimming cost V 4 bases and J 10 bases, with 14 bases left between them. Per germline, CDR1 SEHNR and CDR2 FQNEAQ (reference sequence). In nucleotides, the CDR3 is TGTGCCAGCAGCTCAACCACAGATTGGTCACCCCTCCACTTT. It codes for CASSSTTDWSPLHF.

In DNA, the CDR3 is TGTGCCAGCAGTTTGGACAGGGATACCGGGGAGCTGTTTTTT. It encodes CASSLDRDTGELFF. The chain employs TRBV27 and TRBJ2-2, with TRBD1 matching over 8 bases. CDR1 and CDR2 (germline): MNHEY, SMNVEV (reference sequence). J was trimmed by 5 bases and V by 3 bases; bases with no gene match: 2. There are 14 residues in the CDR3.

The sample holds a few counts of this clone. V gene TRBV6-5 combines with J gene TRBJ2-7; D call uncertain. Germline CDR1 reads MNHEY; CDR2 reads SVGAGI. The ends were cut back, 4 bases at V and 6 bases at J, with 7 bases in the middle. CDR3 length: 11 residues. CDR3 protein: CASSSPSEQYF. For the CDR3, the DNA is TGTGCCAGCAGTTCCCCGTCCGAGCAGTACTTC.

This rearrangement joins TRBV4-1 to TRBJ1-5; TRBD1 aligns across 7 bases. The V gene end was trimmed by 2 bases and the J gene end by 8 bases; junction bases not matched to a gene: 6. The V gene's germline CDR1 is MGHRA and CDR2 YSYEKL. This CDR3 is built from 14 residues. The CDR3 nucleotides are TGCGCCAGCAGCCAAAACCACAGGGGTGAGCCCCAGCATTTT. This encodes CASSQNHRGEPQHF.

This chain connects TRBV10-3 to TRBJ2-1, with 9 bases aligning to TRBD2. This CDR3 region has 12 residues. The germline V gene encodes CDR1 ENHRY and CDR2 SYGVKD. The V segment lost 5 bases and the J segment 8 bases; nucleotides outside the gene matches: 1. The CDR3 region is CAISRTSDEQFF. DNA for the CDR3: TGTGCCATCAGTCGGACTAGCGATGAGCAGTTCTTC.